The 10 T cell receptor beta chains reported below all come from one sample, sequenced in a study of T cell responses to AZD1222 COVID-19 vaccine. Repertoires were generated with immunoSEQ multiplex PCR, while TCRdb's copy carries only in-frame clones and drops some. The table records 120,000 to 150,000 clones, roughly 89% of them present only once. Source: peripheral blood, taken on day 0 of AZD1222 vaccination. All receptors come from an adult in good health.

The rearrangement uses TRBV7-2 and TRBJ2-3; 7 nucleotides agree with TRBD2. Germline lookup yields CDR1 SGHTA and CDR2 FQGNSA. V shed 5 bases and J 4 bases; nucleotides not matched to a gene: 9. The CDR3 sequence is 15 residues long. The CDR3 DNA follows: TGTGCCAGCAGCCAAGGCGGGACTATCGCAGATACGCAGTATTTT. It yields the protein CASSQGGTIADTQYF.

J is TRBJ2-7 and V is TRBV7-3, with a possible D match to TRBD2 (6 bases). CDR1 is SGHTA and CDR2 is FQGTGA in the germline V gene. This CDR3 comprises 15 residues. Trimming took 1 base from V and 3 from J, leaving 13 bases between them. CDR3 amino acids: CASSLKDRGYYEQYF. CDR3 coding DNA: TGTGCCAGCAGCTTAAAAGATCGGGGGTACTACGAGCAGTACTTC.

CDR3 amino acids: CASSQEGGPDSYEQYF. The CDR3 DNA sequence: TGCGCCAGCAGCCAAGAGGGGGGCCCCGATTCCTACGAGCAGTACTTC. V is TRBV4-1 and J is TRBJ2-7; D is perhaps TRBD1 or TRBD2 (6 bases each). V lost 0 bases and J lost 1, with 13 bases in between. The germline CDR1 and CDR2 sequences are MGHRA and YSYEKL. The CDR3 contains 16 residues.

This chain's CDR3 is CATSRERRSPLHF. The DNA for the CDR3 is TGTGCCACCAGCAGAGAACGGCGGTCACCCCTCCACTTT. This rearrangement joins TRBV15 to TRBJ1-6; D gene unclear. CDR3 length: 13 amino acids. Between the trimmed V and J ends, which lost 0 bases and 10 bases, there was a span of 7 bases. Germline loops: CDR1 LNHNV, CDR2 YYDKDF (reference sequence).

The rearrangement joins TRBV4-3 to TRBJ2-7; D uncertain. The germline gives CDR1 LGHNA, CDR2 YSLEER. Trimming pared 1 base from V and 3 bases from J, leaving 10 bases between. The CDR3 runs 14 residues. This chain's CDR3 is CASSQGTADYEQYF. The CDR3 nucleotides read TGCGCCAGCAGCCAAGGGACGGCCGACTACGAGCAGTACTTC.

The chain joins TRBV19 to TRBJ1-2; 7 bases line up with TRBD1. V shed 5 bases, J shed 0 bases, and the junction held 9 bases outside the gene matches. Germline assignment: CDR1 LNHDA and CDR2 SQIVND (reference sequence). This CDR3 comprises 16 residues. The CDR3 sequence is CASSPGQTPANYGYTF. In DNA, the CDR3 is TGTGCCAGTAGTCCGGGACAGACCCCAGCTAACTATGGCTACACCTTC.

The chain joins TRBV19 to TRBJ2-1, with D possibly matching TRBD2 (7 bases). Trimming took 7 bases from V and 2 from J, leaving 15 bases between them. From germline, CDR1 is LNHDA and CDR2 SQIVND (reference sequence). The CDR3 extends over 15 amino acids. In DNA, the CDR3 is TGTGCCAGTAAGTTAACGGGGGGCCCCTACAATGAGCAGTTCTTC. Protein: CASKLTGGPYNEQFF.

This clone occurred once. The rearrangement links TRBV9 to TRBJ2-3; D gene unclear. Trimming shortened V by 4 bases and J by 2 bases, and 11 bases separated the two germline ends. The germline V gene encodes CDR1 SGDLS and CDR2 YYNGEE. The CDR3 has 14 residues. CDR3 loop: CASSQQRFTDTQYF. The CDR3 coding sequence is TGTGCCAGCAGCCAGCAGCGTTTCACAGATACGCAGTATTTT.

This CDR3 reads CAWSVGTSTDTQYF. For the CDR3, the DNA is TGTGCCTGGAGTGTGGGTACCAGCACAGATACGCAGTATTTT. J is TRBJ2-3 and V is TRBV30; D is uncertain. The CDR3 contains 14 residues. V shed 0 bases and J shed 0 bases, with 7 bases lying between them. The germline V gene has CDR1 GTSNPN and CDR2 SVGIG (reference sequence).

This rearrangement joins TRBV29-1 to TRBJ2-7; TRBD1 might be the D (7 bases). The CDR3 runs to 13 residues. In germline, CDR1 is SQVTM, CDR2 ANQGSEA. Trimming removed 6 bases from V and 2 bases from J, with 14 bases in between. Here the CDR3 DNA reads TGCAGCGTCGGAGGGGGACAGCCCTACGAGCAGTACTTC. Its protein product is CSVGGGQPYEQYF.